The clone carrying this TCR beta chain occurred many times. The antigen is unknown. This sample was taken from a study of HIV-infected patients and healthy controls. The repertoire came from unfractionated whole blood and reflected all unsorted peripheral T cells. Study-wide results and caveats: Unequal distinct sequence numbers between patients and controls complicated comparisons. Size-matched repertoire data failed to replicate the apparent Gini index recovery after therapy in HIV-infected patients.

Around 0.5 ug RNA was reverse transcribed with alpha and beta constant-region primers. Using multiplexing indices, alpha and beta chain libraries were generated apart by chain-specific third strand synthesis. One primer pair amplified all rearrangements per chain; each cDNA got molecular barcodes. Ligation attached cDNA to a 5' RACE adapter that carried a random hexamer and SP2 site. TCRdb used MiXCR to reprocess the 5' RACE reads, holding one entry per CDR3 protein. The sample lists 15,000 to 20,000 distinct CDR3 sequences, approximately 9.6% occurring once. The CDR3 covers 15 residues. The germline CDR1 and CDR2 sequences are ENHRY and SYGVKD. V gave up 8 bases and J gave up 1 base; unmatched junction bases: 8.

The receptor comes from an adult in good health. V and J are TRBV10-3 and TRBJ2-3, with 8 bases lining up with TRBD2. The sequencing sample was made of blood. The CDR3 coding sequence is TGTGCCATCGGCTATTCGACTAGCGGCACAGATACGCAGTATTTT. It encodes CAIGYSTSGTDTQYF.